A selection of T cell receptor beta chains follows, all from one sample in a study of T cell responses to AZD1222 COVID-19 vaccine. Produced via immunoSEQ multiplex PCR; TCRdb's table is partial and in-frame only. Found here are 120,000 to 150,000 clones, just over 90% of them singletons; the top ten hold 3.4%. The sequencing used peripheral blood, collected on day 0 of AZD1222 vaccination. Every receptor here comes from an adult in good health. Each CDR3 is given with its conserved first and last residue. The order of the fields is D gene, V gene, clone size, J gene, CDR3 protein, CDR3 DNA. The D gene is left open where the match is weak. Clone size is shown for a subset of rows, as once, few, many or a class of expanded clone.

d_call: TRBD1
v_call: TRBV9
clone_size: -
j_call: TRBJ2-7
cdr3_aa: CASSVRDRGYSEQYF
cdr3_nt: TGTGCCAGCAGCGTCCGGGACAGGGGGTATAGCGAGCAGTACTTC

d_call: -
v_call: TRBV5-4
clone_size: once
j_call: TRBJ1-2
cdr3_aa: CASSLVAATYGYTF
cdr3_nt: TGTGCCAGCAGCTTGGTGGCAGCGACCTATGGCTACACCTTC

d_call: -
v_call: TRBV9
clone_size: -
j_call: TRBJ2-1
cdr3_aa: CASSRDGGPYNEQFF
cdr3_nt: TGTGCCAGCAGCCGGGACGGCGGCCCCTACAATGAGCAGTTCTTC

d_call: -
v_call: TRBV2
clone_size: -
j_call: TRBJ1-5
cdr3_aa: CASIKTRTLGNQPQHF
cdr3_nt: TGTGCCAGCATCAAGACGCGAACTTTGGGCAATCAGCCCCAGCATTTT

d_call: -
v_call: TRBV4-1
clone_size: -
j_call: TRBJ1-2
cdr3_aa: CASSHWGVNYGYTF
cdr3_nt: TGCGCCAGCAGCCATTGGGGAGTTAACTATGGCTACACCTTC

d_call: -
v_call: TRBV5-1
clone_size: -
j_call: TRBJ1-1
cdr3_aa: CATFGRMNTEAFF
cdr3_nt: TGCGCCACCTTCGGGCGGATGAACACTGAAGCTTTCTTT

d_call: -
v_call: TRBV10-3
clone_size: -
j_call: TRBJ1-5
cdr3_aa: CAISERSGDQPQHF
cdr3_nt: TGTGCCATCAGTGAAAGGTCGGGTGATCAGCCCCAGCATTTT

d_call: TRBD2
v_call: TRBV6-5
clone_size: -
j_call: TRBJ2-7
cdr3_aa: CASKPLAGPTYEQYF
cdr3_nt: TGTGCCAGCAAGCCATTAGCGGGCCCGACCTACGAGCAGTACTTC

d_call: -
v_call: TRBV18
clone_size: -
j_call: TRBJ2-1
cdr3_aa: CASSPLEGQFF
cdr3_nt: TGTGCCAGCTCACCACTTGAAGGGCAGTTCTTC

d_call: -
v_call: TRBV4-2
clone_size: -
j_call: TRBJ1-1
cdr3_aa: CASSPGHSGDTEAFF
cdr3_nt: TGTGCCAGCAGCCCGGGACACTCGGGGGACACTGAAGCTTTCTTT

d_call: TRBD1
v_call: TRBV7-2
clone_size: -
j_call: TRBJ2-3
cdr3_aa: CASSRQGQDTQYF
cdr3_nt: TGTGCCAGCAGCAGACAGGGTCAAGATACGCAGTATTTT

d_call: TRBD1
v_call: TRBV19
clone_size: once
j_call: TRBJ2-7
cdr3_aa: CASSIGSGQVYEQYF
cdr3_nt: TGTGCCAGTAGTATAGGCTCGGGACAGGTCTACGAGCAGTACTTC

d_call: TRBD1
v_call: TRBV19
clone_size: -
j_call: TRBJ1-5
cdr3_aa: CASRQGNQPQHF
cdr3_nt: TGTGCCAGTCGACAGGGGAATCAGCCCCAGCATTTT

d_call: -
v_call: TRBV5-4
clone_size: -
j_call: TRBJ2-7
cdr3_aa: CASSSRDTYEQYF
cdr3_nt: TGTGCCAGCAGCTCCCGGGACACTTACGAGCAGTACTTC

d_call: -
v_call: TRBV5-6
clone_size: -
j_call: TRBJ1-4
cdr3_aa: CASSSLKGATNEKLFF
cdr3_nt: TGTGCCAGCAGCTCCCTGAAAGGGGCAACTAATGAAAAACTGTTTTTT

d_call: -
v_call: TRBV11-2
clone_size: -
j_call: TRBJ1-4
cdr3_aa: CASRLQGQVNEKLFF
cdr3_nt: TGTGCCAGCAGGTTACAGGGTCAGGTTAATGAAAAACTGTTTTTT

d_call: TRBD1
v_call: TRBV3-1/TRBV3-2
clone_size: -
j_call: TRBJ1-6
cdr3_aa: CASRGTGGANSPLHF
cdr3_nt: TGTGCCAGCAGGGGGACAGGGGGCGCGAATTCACCCCTCCACTTT

d_call: -
v_call: TRBV27
clone_size: -
j_call: TRBJ1-2
cdr3_aa: CASRGLDYGYTF
cdr3_nt: TGTGCCAGCAGGGGGCTAGACTATGGCTACACCTTC

d_call: -
v_call: TRBV6-5
clone_size: -
j_call: TRBJ1-1
cdr3_aa: CASSYAGTENTEAFF
cdr3_nt: TGTGCCAGCAGTTACGCCGGGACGGAGAACACTGAAGCTTTCTTT

d_call: -
v_call: TRBV30
clone_size: -
j_call: TRBJ1-2
cdr3_aa: CAWSVTFSAGSEGYTF
cdr3_nt: TGTGCCTGGAGTGTAACCTTCTCTGCCGGCTCCGAGGGCTACACCTTC

d_call: TRBD1
v_call: TRBV28
clone_size: few
j_call: TRBJ1-2
cdr3_aa: CASRTGGYGYTF
cdr3_nt: TGTGCCAGCAGGACAGGGGGGTATGGCTACACCTTC

d_call: -
v_call: TRBV4-2
clone_size: -
j_call: TRBJ2-1
cdr3_aa: CASSQDSPSTGIYEQFF
cdr3_nt: TGTGCCAGCAGCCAAGATTCCCCTAGTACGGGGATTTATGAGCAGTTCTTC